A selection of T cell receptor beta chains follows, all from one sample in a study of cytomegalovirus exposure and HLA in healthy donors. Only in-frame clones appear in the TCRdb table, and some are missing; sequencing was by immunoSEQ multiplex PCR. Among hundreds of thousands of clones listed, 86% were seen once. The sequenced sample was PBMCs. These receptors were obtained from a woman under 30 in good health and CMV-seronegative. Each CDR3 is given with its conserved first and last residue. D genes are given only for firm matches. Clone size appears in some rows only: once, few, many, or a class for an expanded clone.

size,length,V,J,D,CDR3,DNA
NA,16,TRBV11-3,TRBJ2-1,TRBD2,CASSPPRSGRAVEQFF,TGTGCCAGCAGCCCCCCCCGTAGCGGGAGGGCAGTGGAGCAGTTCTTC
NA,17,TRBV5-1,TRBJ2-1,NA,CASSLVSEPRSYNEQFF,TGCGCCAGCAGCTTGGTCAGCGAGCCACGCTCCTACAATGAGCAGTTCTTC
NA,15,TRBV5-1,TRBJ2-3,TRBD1,CASSFPTGAVDTQYF,TGCGCCAGCAGCTTCCCTACAGGGGCTGTAGATACGCAGTATTTT
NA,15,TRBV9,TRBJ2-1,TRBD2,CASSGAGEPYNEQFF,TGTGCCAGCAGCGGAGCGGGAGAACCCTACAATGAGCAGTTCTTC
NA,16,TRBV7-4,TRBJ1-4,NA,CAINAEQAYYNEKLFF,TGTGCCATCAACGCTGAACAGGCCTACTATAATGAAAAACTGTTTTTT
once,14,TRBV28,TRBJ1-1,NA,CASNKGAMNTEAFF,TGTGCCAGCAACAAAGGGGCTATGAACACTGAAGCTTTCTTT
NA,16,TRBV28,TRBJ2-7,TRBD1,CASSSGQVLSIYEQYF,TGTGCCAGCAGTTCCGGACAGGTTCTATCTATTTACGAGCAGTACTTC
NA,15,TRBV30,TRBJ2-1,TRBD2,CAWSQTTSGGAVKFF,TGTGCCTGGAGTCAAACGACTAGCGGGGGGGCCGTCAAGTTCTTC
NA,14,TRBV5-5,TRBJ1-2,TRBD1,CASSTLRGQGSYTF,TGTGCCAGCAGCACCCTCAGGGGGCAGGGGAGCTACACCTTC
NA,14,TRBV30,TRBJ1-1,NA,CAWSNWSMNTEAFF,TGTGCCTGGAGTAATTGGAGCATGAACACTGAAGCTTTCTTT
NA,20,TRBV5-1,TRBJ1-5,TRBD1,CASIQTGGFWIPKNNQPQHF,TGCGCCAGCATCCAGACAGGGGGGTTCTGGATACCAAAAAACAATCAGCCCCAGCATTTT
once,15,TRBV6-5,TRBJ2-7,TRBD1,CASRIGTGDLGEQYF,TGTGCCAGCAGAATCGGGACAGGGGACTTGGGCGAGCAGTACTTC
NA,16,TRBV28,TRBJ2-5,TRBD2,CASRVKSGMGRETQYF,TGTGCCAGCAGAGTTAAAAGCGGGATGGGAAGGGAGACCCAGTACTTC
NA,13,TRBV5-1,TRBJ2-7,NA,CASSRGLSYEQYF,TGCGCCAGCAGCAGGGGCCTGAGCTACGAGCAGTACTTC
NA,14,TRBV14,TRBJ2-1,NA,CASSQGARYNEQFF,TGTGCCAGCAGCCAGGGGGCCAGGTACAATGAGCAGTTCTTC
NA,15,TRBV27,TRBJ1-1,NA,CASSLDAAVNTEAFF,TGTGCCAGCAGTTTAGATGCGGCGGTGAACACTGAAGCTTTCTTT
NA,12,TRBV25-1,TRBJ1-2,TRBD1,CASSAQTGDYTF,TGTGCCAGCAGTGCACAAACAGGGGACTACACCTTC
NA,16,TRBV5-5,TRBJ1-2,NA,CASSLGRLGTGYGYTF,TGTGCCAGCAGCTTGGGGCGGCTGGGTACGGGATATGGCTACACCTTC
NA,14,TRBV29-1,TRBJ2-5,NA,CSVRGPVVQETQYF,TGCAGCGTCCGAGGGCCGGTTGTCCAAGAGACCCAGTACTTC
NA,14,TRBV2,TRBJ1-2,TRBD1,CASREDRSNYGYTF,TGTGCCAGCAGGGAGGACAGGTCTAACTATGGCTACACCTTC
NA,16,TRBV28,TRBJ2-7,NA,CASWGADGTDSYEQYF,TGTGCCAGCTGGGGGGCGGACGGGACAGACTCCTACGAGCAGTACTTC
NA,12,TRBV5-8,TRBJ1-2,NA,CASSTTRYGYTF,TGTGCCAGCAGCACAACACGATATGGCTACACCTTC
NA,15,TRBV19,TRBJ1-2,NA,CASSMARTEFYGYTF,TGTGCCAGTAGTATGGCCAGGACAGAGTTCTATGGCTACACCTTC
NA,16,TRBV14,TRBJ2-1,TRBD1,CASSQDRTGEDYEQFF,TGTGCCAGCAGCCAAGACAGGACAGGTGAGGATTATGAGCAGTTCTTC
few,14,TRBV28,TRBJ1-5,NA,CASSFPGFNQPQHF,TGTGCCAGCAGTTTTCCGGGGTTCAATCAGCCCCAGCATTTT
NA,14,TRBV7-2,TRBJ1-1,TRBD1,CASSLILTGRGAFF,TGTGCCAGCAGCTTAATTTTGACAGGGAGAGGAGCTTTCTTT
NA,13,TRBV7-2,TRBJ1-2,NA,CASSPRREGGYTF,TGTGCCAGCAGCCCCAGACGGGAGGGAGGCTACACCTTC
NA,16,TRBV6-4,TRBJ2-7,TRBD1,CASSVPRRDREYEQYF,TGTGCCAGCAGTGTCCCCCGCCGGGACAGGGAATACGAGCAGTACTTC
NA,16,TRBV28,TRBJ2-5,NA,CASSPITQGSEETQYF,TGTGCCAGCAGTCCCATTACACAGGGAAGCGAAGAGACCCAGTACTTC
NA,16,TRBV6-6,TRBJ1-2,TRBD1,CASSYGAGGELHGYTF,TGTGCCAGCAGTTACGGGGCAGGGGGAGAGTTACATGGCTACACCTTC
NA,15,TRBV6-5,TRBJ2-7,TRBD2,CASRIRSSGPYEQYF,TGTGCCAGCAGAATCCGGTCTAGCGGGCCCTACGAGCAGTACTTC
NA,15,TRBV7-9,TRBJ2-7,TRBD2,CASSSPTSAAYEQYF,TGTGCCAGCAGCTCTCCAACTAGCGCGGCCTACGAGCAGTACTTC
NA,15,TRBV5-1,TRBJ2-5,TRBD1,CASSPEQGAGETQYF,TGCGCCAGCAGCCCGGAGCAGGGGGCAGGAGAGACCCAGTACTTC
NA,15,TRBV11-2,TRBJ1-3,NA,CASSLSESSGNTIYF,TGTGCCAGCAGCTTATCCGAGAGCTCTGGAAACACCATATATTTT
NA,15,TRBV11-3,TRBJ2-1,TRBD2,CASSTGLAGYNEQFF,TGTGCCAGCAGCACGGGACTAGCGGGCTACAATGAGCAGTTCTTC
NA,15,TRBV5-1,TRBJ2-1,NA,CASSLETSSYNEQFF,TGCGCCAGCAGCTTGGAGACTAGCTCCTACAATGAGCAGTTCTTC
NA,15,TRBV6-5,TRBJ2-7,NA,CASSYSNRQSGEQYF,TGTGCCAGCAGTTACTCGAACCGGCAGTCGGGCGAGCAGTACTTC
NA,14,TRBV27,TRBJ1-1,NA,CASSLSGTWAEAFF,TGTGCCAGCAGTTTATCTGGGACATGGGCTGAAGCTTTCTTT
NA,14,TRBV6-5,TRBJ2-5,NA,CASSIRTSGETQYF,TGTGCCAGCAGTATCAGAACCTCTGGAGAGACCCAGTACTTC
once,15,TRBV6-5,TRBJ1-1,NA,CASSYSSGLYTEAFF,TGTGCCAGCAGTTACTCGTCAGGGTTGTACACTGAAGCTTTCTTT
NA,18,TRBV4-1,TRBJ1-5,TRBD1,CASSQQQGASYSNQPQHF,TGCGCCAGCAGCCAACAACAGGGGGCCTCTTATAGCAATCAGCCCCAGCATTTT
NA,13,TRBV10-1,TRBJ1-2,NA,CASSVGHNYGYTF,TGCGCCAGCAGCGTGGGCCACAACTATGGCTACACCTTC
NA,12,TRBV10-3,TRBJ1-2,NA,CATAGTRDDYTF,TGTGCCACCGCCGGGACGCGGGATGACTACACCTTC
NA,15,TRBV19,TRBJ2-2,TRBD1,CASSILHRGTGELFF,TGTGCCAGTAGTATCCTTCACAGGGGCACCGGGGAGCTGTTTTTT
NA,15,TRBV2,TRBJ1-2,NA,CASCLYPGLKGGYTF,TGTGCCAGCTGTCTTTATCCGGGACTTAAGGGTGGCTACACCTTC
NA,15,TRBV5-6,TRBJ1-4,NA,CASSLVQASHEKLFF,TGTGCCAGCAGCTTGGTCCAGGCTTCTCATGAAAAACTGTTTTTT
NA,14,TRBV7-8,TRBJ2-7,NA,CASSSPRGSVWQYF,TGTGCCAGCAGCTCCCCCCGCGGATCCGTGTGGCAGTACTTC
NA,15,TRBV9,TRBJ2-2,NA,CASSAPGGATGELFF,TGTGCCAGCAGCGCTCCCGGCGGGGCCACCGGGGAGCTGTTTTTT
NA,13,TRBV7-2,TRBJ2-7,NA,CASSFARAYEQYF,TGTGCCAGCAGCTTCGCCAGGGCCTACGAGCAGTACTTC
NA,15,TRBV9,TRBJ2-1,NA,CASSVGPSTYNEQFF,TGTGCCAGCAGCGTAGGTCCTAGTACCTACAATGAGCAGTTCTTC
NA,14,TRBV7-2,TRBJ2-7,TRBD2,CASSLDGRGYEQYF,TGTGCCAGCAGCTTAGATGGGAGGGGCTACGAGCAGTACTTC
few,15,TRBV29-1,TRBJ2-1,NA,CSVGTSPSSYNEQFF,TGCAGCGTCGGGACTTCTCCTAGCTCCTACAATGAGCAGTTCTTC
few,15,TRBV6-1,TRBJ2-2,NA,CASRRGTNQAGELFF,TGTGCCAGCAGAAGAGGGACAAATCAGGCCGGGGAGCTGTTTTTT
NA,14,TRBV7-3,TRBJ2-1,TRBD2,CASSLTGLADEQFF,TGTGCCAGCAGCTTAACGGGACTAGCGGATGAGCAGTTCTTC
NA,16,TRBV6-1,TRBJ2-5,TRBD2,CASSERLAGGWETQYF,TGTGCCAGCAGTGAAAGACTAGCGGGAGGTTGGGAGACCCAGTACTTC
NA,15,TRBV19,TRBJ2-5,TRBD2,CASIGLAGNQETQYF,TGTGCCAGTATCGGACTAGCGGGGAACCAGGAGACCCAGTACTTC
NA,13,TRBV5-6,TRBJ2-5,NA,CASSRQRRETQYF,TGTGCCAGCAGCCGACAGAGACGGGAGACCCAGTACTTC
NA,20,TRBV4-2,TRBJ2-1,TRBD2,CASSRHKGITSGRAENEQFF,TGTGCCAGCAGCCGTCACAAGGGAATAACTAGCGGGAGGGCCGAAAATGAGCAGTTCTTC
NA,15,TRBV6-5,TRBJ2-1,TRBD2,CASSPLAGGYNEQFF,TGTGCCAGCAGCCCCCTAGCGGGGGGTTACAATGAGCAGTTCTTC